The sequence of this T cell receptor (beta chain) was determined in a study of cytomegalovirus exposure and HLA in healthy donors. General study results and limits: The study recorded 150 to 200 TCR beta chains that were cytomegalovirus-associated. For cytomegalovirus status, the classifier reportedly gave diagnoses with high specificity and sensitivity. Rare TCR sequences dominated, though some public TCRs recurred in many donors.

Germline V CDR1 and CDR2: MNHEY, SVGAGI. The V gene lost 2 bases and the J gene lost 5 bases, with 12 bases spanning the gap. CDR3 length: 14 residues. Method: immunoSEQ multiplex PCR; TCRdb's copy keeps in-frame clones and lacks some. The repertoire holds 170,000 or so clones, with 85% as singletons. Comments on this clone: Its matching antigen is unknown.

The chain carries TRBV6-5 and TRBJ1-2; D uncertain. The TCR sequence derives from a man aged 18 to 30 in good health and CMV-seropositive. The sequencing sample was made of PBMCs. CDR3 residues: CASSYASDPYGYTF. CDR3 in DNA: TGTGCCAGCAGTTACGCGAGCGACCCTTATGGCTACACCTTC.